The 6 T cell receptor beta chains given below trace back to one sample, sequenced in a study of blood T cell repertoires in COVID-19. Sequenced by immunoSEQ multiplex PCR; TCRdb stores in-frame clones only, minus some. Among some 250,000 clones listed, around 81% were seen once. The material sequenced was peripheral blood. The receptors derive from a man between 25 and 39 years old who had recovered from COVID-19.

The chain recombines TRBV7-9 with TRBJ1-4; weak D call: TRBD1 (5 bases). Trimming removed 0 bases at V and 5 bases at J, with 10 bases between. This CDR3 region has 15 residues. Germline CDR1 reads SEHNR; CDR2 reads FQNEAQ (reference sequence). DNA for the CDR3: TGTGCCAGCAGCTTAGCAGGGGCGGGAAATGAAAAACTGTTTTTT. As protein: CASSLAGAGNEKLFF.

V is TRBV23-1 and J is TRBJ2-4; 7 bases are shared with TRBD1. TRBV23-1 is filed as an ORF, its function uncertain. The CDR3 extends over 18 amino acids. V dropped 1 base and J dropped 5; count of bases not matched to a gene: 14. The DNA of the CDR3 is TGCGCCAGCAGTCAATACAGGGGTGGTCGGGATACAGAAAACATTCAGTACTTC. This encodes CASSQYRGGRDTENIQYF.

V gene TRBV6-5 combines with J gene TRBJ1-1; tentative D call: TRBD1 (5 bases). Germline V gene lookup returns CDR1 MNHEY and CDR2 SVGAGI. V lost 4 bases to trimming and J lost 4 bases, with 16 bases between them. The CDR3 is 15 amino acids. The CDR3 region is CASSLVVGGGTEAFF. In nucleotides, the CDR3 is TGTGCCAGCAGTTTGGTTGTCGGGGGTGGCACTGAAGCTTTCTTT.

The J gene is TRBJ2-3, the V gene TRBV27; TRBD1 might be the D (6 bases). In germline, CDR1 is MNHEY, CDR2 SMNVEV (reference sequence). CDR3 size: 13 residues. V lost 8 bases and J 2 bases, leaving 11 bases between the germline ends. The CDR3: CASGGQDTDTQYF. CDR3 sequence (DNA): TGTGCCAGCGGGGGACAAGACACAGATACGCAGTATTTT.

The gene calls are TRBV19 and TRBJ2-3; 8 bases match TRBD2. CDR1 and CDR2 from the germline V gene are LNHDA and SQIVND (reference sequence). The CDR3 loop spans 15 amino acids. V was pared by 5 bases and J by 2 bases, with 6 bases of the junction left unmatched. In nucleotides, the CDR3 is TGTGCCAGTAGTCGGGAGGGGGGACCCACAGATACGCAGTATTTT. Its translation: CASSREGGPTDTQYF.

This clone has ten or more counts. The chain combines TRBV19 with TRBJ2-5; 7 bases are shared with TRBD2. CDR3 size: 15 residues. Germline V CDR1 and CDR2: LNHDA, SQIVND (reference sequence). The trim removed 4 bases at V and 5 bases at J, leaving 10 bases unmatched. The CDR3 here is CASSKAGEPWETQYF. For the CDR3, the DNA is TGTGCCAGTAGTAAGGCGGGGGAGCCTTGGGAGACCCAGTACTTC. Based on the CDR3 plus reference TRBV19 and TRBJ2-5, the full variable domain is DGGITQSPKYLFRKEGQNVTLSCEQNLNHDAMYWYRQDPGQGLRLIYYSQIVNDFQKGDIAEGYSVSREKKESFPLTVTSAQKNPTAFYLCASSKAGEPWETQYFGPGTRLLVL.